Listed below are T cell receptor beta chains from one sample, sequenced in a study of blood T cell repertoires in COVID-19. Measured with immunoSEQ multiplex PCR; TCRdb has only the in-frame clones, and not every one. Altogether around 250,000 clones are present, about 89% being singletons, with the ten largest covering approximately 8.2%. What was sequenced was peripheral blood. All receptors come from a man in his forties or fifties with active or convalescent COVID-19. CDR3s include the opening cysteine and the closing phenylalanine or tryptophan. A D gene is named only where the DNA matches it firmly. Clone size, where shown, is once, few, many, or a class for clones that have expanded.

j_call v_call d_call clone_size cdr3_nt cdr3_aa
TRBJ2-1 TRBV12-3/TRBV12-4 . . TGTGCCAGCAGTTTAAGGGAGAACAATGAGCAGTTCTTC CASSLRENNEQFF
TRBJ2-2 TRBV7-9 TRBD1 . TGTGCCAGCAGCTTTGCTGGGACAGGGGGTCTCGTCCTCGGGGAGCTGTTTTTT CASSFAGTGGLVLGELFF
TRBJ2-1 TRBV19 TRBD2 . TGTGCCAGTCGGTTAGCGGGAGGGCCGCGGAATGAGCAGTTCTTC CASRLAGGPRNEQFF
TRBJ2-1 TRBV3-1/TRBV3-2 TRBD1 . TGTGCCAGCAGCCAAGATGGACAGGGTCCATCCCTTACTGAGCAGTTCTTC CASSQDGQGPSLTEQFF
TRBJ2-3 TRBV5-1 TRBD2 . TGCGCCAGCAGCTTGTCTGGGGGAGCGGGAGCAGATACGCAGTATTTT CASSLSGGAGADTQYF
TRBJ1-6 TRBV7-9 TRBD1 . TGTGCCAGCAGTTCAGGGGGCCGCAATTCACCCCTCCACTTT CASSSGGRNSPLHF
TRBJ2-7 TRBV9 TRBD2 . TGTGCCAGCAGCGCAGCGGGGGGGACCTCCTACGAGCAGTACTTC CASSAAGGTSYEQYF
TRBJ1-2 TRBV7-8 . . TGTGCCAGCAGCTTAATGTCAGTAAACTATGGCTACACCTTC CASSLMSVNYGYTF
TRBJ1-1 TRBV5-1 . . TGCGCCAGCAGCTCCAGGGTGGGCACTGAAGCTTTCTTT CASSSRVGTEAFF
TRBJ1-1 TRBV4-2 . . TGTGCCAGCAGCGGGCAGCTTAACACTGAAGCTTTCTTT CASSGQLNTEAFF
TRBJ2-1 TRBV7-7 . . TGTGCCAGCAGCCCAGGAGGGGGCGATTACAATGAGCAGTTCTTC CASSPGGGDYNEQFF
TRBJ2-7 TRBV24-1 TRBD1 . TGTGCCACCAGTGGCACAGGGGATCACGAGCAGTACTTC CATSGTGDHEQYF
TRBJ2-2 TRBV11-3 . . TGTGCCAGCAGCTTAAGGGGACATTACACCGGGGAGCTGTTTTTT CASSLRGHYTGELFF
TRBJ2-1 TRBV20-1 TRBD2 . TGCAGTGCTAGTGCGGGAGTCGCGAATGAGCAGTTCTTC CSASAGVANEQFF
TRBJ1-6 TRBV15 . few TGTGCCACCAGCAGAGGCCCGGGATTTGCTAATTCACCCCTCCACTTT CATSRGPGFANSPLHF
TRBJ1-1 TRBV5-1 . . TGCGCCAGCAGCACTACCGCCCTGAGTAGGAACACTGAAGCTTTCTTT CASSTTALSRNTEAFF
TRBJ1-2 TRBV6-6 TRBD1 . TGTGCCAGCAGTTACCCGGGACAGGGTGGTGGCTACACCTTC CASSYPGQGGGYTF
TRBJ1-5 TRBV6-1 TRBD1 . TGTGCCAGCAGTGGACAGGGGGGATATAGCAATCAGCCCCAGCATTTT CASSGQGGYSNQPQHF
TRBJ2-1 TRBV11-2 TRBD2 . TGTGCCAGCAGCTCCCGGGAGGGGGGCCCTTCCAATGAGCAGTTCTTC CASSSREGGPSNEQFF
TRBJ2-1 TRBV24-1 . . TGTGCCACCACCTCAGACAGGTATCCCTACAATGAGCAGTTCTTC CATTSDRYPYNEQFF
TRBJ2-1 TRBV9 . . TGTGCCAGCAGCGTTGCGGGAACAACCTACAATGAGCAGTTCTTC CASSVAGTTYNEQFF
TRBJ1-3 TRBV15 . . TGTGCCACCAGCGCAGGATCGCGAGGAAACACCATATATTTT CATSAGSRGNTIYF
TRBJ2-3 TRBV19 TRBD2 . TGTGCCAGTCGACTAGCGAGCACAGATACGCAGTATTTT CASRLASTDTQYF
TRBJ1-2 TRBV6-6 . . TGTGCCAGCAGTTACTCGAGAGGGAGGTATGGCTACACCTTC CASSYSRGRYGYTF
TRBJ1-5 TRBV28 . . TGTGCCAGCAGGCGGGGTGGCAATCAGCCCCAGCATTTT CASRRGGNQPQHF
TRBJ2-1 TRBV5-6 TRBD2 . TGTGCCAGCAGCTCCTGGACTAGGCCCCCCAATGAGCAGTTCTTC CASSSWTRPPNEQFF